What follows is one TCR beta chain and its context. What it binds is not known. This entry comes from a study of cytotoxic CD8 clonotypes in ibrutinib-treated CLL. Study in general: The group held 11 relapsed/refractory and under 16 treatment-naive patients, with 17 IGHV unmutated. Responses: approximately 25 partial, 2 complete; after median approximately 68 months, about 14 stayed remitted, 12 progressed.

Data came from immunoSEQ multiplex PCR; TCRdb stores just in-frame clones and leaves some out. The sample consists of under 300,000 clones, roughly three quarters of them appearing once. Study-wide findings and caveats: With treatment, public clonotypes, which were uncommon, either contracted or remained stable. Having risen at ibrutinib response, clonality had fallen back toward baseline by progression.

The V segment lost 0 bases and the J segment 5 bases; nucleotides outside the gene matches: 6. The germline V gene has CDR1 SGHNT and CDR2 YYREEE (reference sequence). The CDR3 length is 16 residues. This receptor was obtained from a human donor with chronic lymphocytic leukemia. The specimen was PBMCs, collected at disease progression, from a patient treated with ibrutinib. The V and J genes are TRBV5-4 and TRBJ2-5, with 11 bases fitting TRBD1. CDR3 amino acids: CASSLEFGQGAETQYF. For the CDR3, the DNA is TGTGCCAGCAGCTTGGAGTTCGGACAGGGGGCTGAGACCCAGTACTTC.